The source of this TCR beta chain is a study of technical replicates of blood from a handful of donors. Using immunoSEQ multiplex PCR, the repertoire was profiled, and TCRdb retains in-frame clones only, with some absent. The repertoire holds about 70,000 clones, with roughly 86% as singletons. Germline loops: CDR1 SGHDT, CDR2 YYEEEE. Trimming cost V 2 bases and J 0 bases; bases outside gene matches: 4. The CDR3 runs 16 residues. Sequencing was carried out using PBMCs. The sequence came from a human donor in good health. Some clones in this sample may be carry-over from other donors' samples. The gene calls are TRBV5-6 and TRBJ1-1; 10 bases agree with TRBD1. This CDR3 reads CASSLPGQGMNTEAFF. Here the CDR3 DNA reads TGTGCCAGCAGCTTACCGGGACAGGGGATGAACACTGAAGCTTTCTTT.